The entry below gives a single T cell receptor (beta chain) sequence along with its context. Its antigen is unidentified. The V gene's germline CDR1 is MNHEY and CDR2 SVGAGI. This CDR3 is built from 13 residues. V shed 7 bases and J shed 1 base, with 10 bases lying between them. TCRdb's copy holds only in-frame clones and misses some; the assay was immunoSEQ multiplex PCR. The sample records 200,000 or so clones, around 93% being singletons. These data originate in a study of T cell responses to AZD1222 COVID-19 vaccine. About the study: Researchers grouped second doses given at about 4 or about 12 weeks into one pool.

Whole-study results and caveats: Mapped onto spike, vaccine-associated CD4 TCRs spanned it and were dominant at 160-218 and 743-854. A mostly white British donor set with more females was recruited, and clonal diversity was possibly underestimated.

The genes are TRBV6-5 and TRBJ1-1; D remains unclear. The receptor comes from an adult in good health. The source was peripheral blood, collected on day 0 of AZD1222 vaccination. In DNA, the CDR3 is TGTGCCAGCACCTTACACGGGAACACTGAAGCTTTCTTT. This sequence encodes CASTLHGNTEAFF.